This T cell receptor beta chain was recovered during a study of shared clonotypes between healthy human individuals. Study-level results: An anticipated effect of sequencing depth on clonotype sharing among donors was recognized.

The CDR3 consists of 11 residues. Deletions cut 1 base from V and 5 bases from J, with 5 bases between. Germline values: CDR1 GTSNPN, CDR2 SVGIG (reference sequence). Ten immunoSEQ deep assay plates held the unsorted PBMC DNA. The protocol was immunoSEQ multiplex PCR, while the TCRdb copy is restricted to in-frame clones and leaves out a portion. The sample includes 400,000 to 600,000 clones, 75% to 80% of them seen just once. Without sorting, samples used some 90 million PBMCs for genomic DNA. This clone has a single count. Its cognate antigen is unknown. Within the sample, other DNA sequences also encode this same CDR3.

The sequence derives from a woman aged 40 to 49 in good health. Some clones in this sample may be carry-over from other donors' samples. The rearrangement joins TRBV30 to TRBJ2-5; D is perhaps TRBD2 (5 bases). Sequencing input: PBMCs. CDR3 in amino acids: CAWSGGETQYF. As DNA, the CDR3 is TGTGCCTGGAGTGGAGGGGAGACCCAGTACTTC.